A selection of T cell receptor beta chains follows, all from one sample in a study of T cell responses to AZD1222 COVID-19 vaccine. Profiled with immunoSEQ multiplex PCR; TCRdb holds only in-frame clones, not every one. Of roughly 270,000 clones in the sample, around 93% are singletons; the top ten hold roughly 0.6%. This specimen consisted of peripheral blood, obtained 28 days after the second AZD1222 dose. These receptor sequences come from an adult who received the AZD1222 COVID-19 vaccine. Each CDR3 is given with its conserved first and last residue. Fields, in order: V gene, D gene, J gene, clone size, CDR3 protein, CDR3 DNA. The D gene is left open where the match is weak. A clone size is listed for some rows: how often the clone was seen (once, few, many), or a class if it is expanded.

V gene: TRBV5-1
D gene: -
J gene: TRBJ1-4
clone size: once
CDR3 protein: CASSRMGATNEKLFF
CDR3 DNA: TGCGCCAGCAGCCGGATGGGTGCAACTAATGAAAAACTGTTTTTT

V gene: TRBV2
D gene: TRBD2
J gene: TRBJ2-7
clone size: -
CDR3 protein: CASRLRGTYEQYF
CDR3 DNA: TGTGCCAGCAGATTGCGGGGGACCTACGAGCAGTACTTC

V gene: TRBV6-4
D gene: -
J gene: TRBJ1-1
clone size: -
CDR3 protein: CASSEQLNTEAFF
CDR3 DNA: TGTGCCAGCAGTGAACAGCTTAACACTGAAGCTTTCTTT

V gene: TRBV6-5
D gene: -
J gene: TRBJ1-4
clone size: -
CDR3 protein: CASSYSQGEGFGKLFF
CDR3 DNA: TGTGCCAGCAGTTACTCCCAGGGAGAGGGGTTCGGAAAACTGTTTTTT

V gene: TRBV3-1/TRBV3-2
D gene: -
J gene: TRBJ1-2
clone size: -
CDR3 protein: CASSQGGGGYTF
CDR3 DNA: TGTGCCAGCAGCCAGGGCGGGGGTGGCTACACCTTC

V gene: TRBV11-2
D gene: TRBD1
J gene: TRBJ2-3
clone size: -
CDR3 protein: CASSRDRATDTQYF
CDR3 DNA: TGTGCCAGCAGCCGGGACAGAGCCACAGATACGCAGTATTTT

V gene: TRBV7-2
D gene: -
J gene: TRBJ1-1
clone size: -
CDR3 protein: CASNLWGGTEAFF
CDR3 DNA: TGTGCCAGCAACCTCTGGGGGGGCACTGAAGCTTTCTTT

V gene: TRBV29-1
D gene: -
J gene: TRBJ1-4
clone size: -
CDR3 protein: CSARDGDEKLFF
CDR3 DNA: TGCAGCGCCAGGGACGGGGATGAAAAACTGTTTTTT

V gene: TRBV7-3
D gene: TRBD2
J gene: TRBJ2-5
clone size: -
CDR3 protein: CASSAQRGGLETQYF
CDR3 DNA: TGTGCCAGCAGCGCCCAGCGGGGGGGCCTAGAGACCCAGTACTTC

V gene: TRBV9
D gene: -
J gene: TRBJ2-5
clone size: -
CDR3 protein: CASSITLGGMAETQYF
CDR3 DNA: TGTGCCAGCAGCATAACACTGGGTGGAATGGCGGAGACCCAGTACTTC

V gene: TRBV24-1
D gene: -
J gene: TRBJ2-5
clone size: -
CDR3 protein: CATSDFGGKETQYF
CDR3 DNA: TGTGCCACCAGTGATTTCGGAGGGAAGGAGACCCAGTACTTC

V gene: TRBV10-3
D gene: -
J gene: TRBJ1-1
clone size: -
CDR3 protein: CATLQGENTEAFF
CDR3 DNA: TGTGCCACCTTACAGGGCGAGAACACTGAAGCTTTCTTT

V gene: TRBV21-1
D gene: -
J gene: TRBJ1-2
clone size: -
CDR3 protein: CASSQGTGGYGYTF
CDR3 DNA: TGTGCCAGCAGCCAGGGGACAGGGGGCTATGGCTACACCTTC

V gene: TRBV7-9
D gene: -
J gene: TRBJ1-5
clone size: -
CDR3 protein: CASSNGGEYQPQHF
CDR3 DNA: TGTGCCAGCAGTAACGGGGGGGAGTATCAGCCCCAGCATTTT

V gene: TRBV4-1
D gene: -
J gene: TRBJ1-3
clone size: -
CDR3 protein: CASSQSDRSGNTIYF
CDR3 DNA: TGCGCCAGCAGCCAATCCGACAGATCTGGAAACACCATATATTTT

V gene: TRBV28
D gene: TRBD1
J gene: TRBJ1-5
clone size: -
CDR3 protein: CASTIWDRDQPQHF
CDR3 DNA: TGTGCCAGCACCATATGGGACAGGGACCAGCCCCAGCATTTT

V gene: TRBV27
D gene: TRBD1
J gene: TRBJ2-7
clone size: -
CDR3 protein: CASSFLGQTRGSYEQYF
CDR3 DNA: TGTGCCAGCAGTTTCCTGGGACAGACACGGGGCTCCTACGAGCAGTACTTC

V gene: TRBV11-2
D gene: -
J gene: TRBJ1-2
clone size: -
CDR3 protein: CASSSVVYGYTF
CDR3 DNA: TGTGCCAGCAGCTCCGTCGTGTATGGCTACACCTTC

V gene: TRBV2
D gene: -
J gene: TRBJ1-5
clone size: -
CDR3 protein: CASSTESNQPQHF
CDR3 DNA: TGTGCCAGCAGCACCGAAAGCAATCAGCCCCAGCATTTT

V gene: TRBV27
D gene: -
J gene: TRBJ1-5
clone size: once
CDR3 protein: CASSLGVYQPQHF
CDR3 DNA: TGTGCCAGCAGTTTAGGGGTTTATCAGCCCCAGCATTTT

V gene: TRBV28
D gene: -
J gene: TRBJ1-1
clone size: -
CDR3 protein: CASSFGLNTEAFF
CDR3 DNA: TGTGCCAGCAGTTTCGGCCTCAACACTGAAGCTTTCTTT

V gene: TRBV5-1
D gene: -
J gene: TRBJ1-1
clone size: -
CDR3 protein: CASSLDVMNTEAFF
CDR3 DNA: TGCGCCAGCAGCTTGGACGTCATGAACACTGAAGCTTTCTTT

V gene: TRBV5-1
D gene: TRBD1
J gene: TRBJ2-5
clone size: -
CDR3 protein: CASSAQGAGETQYF
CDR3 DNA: TGCGCCAGCAGCGCACAGGGGGCGGGAGAGACCCAGTACTTC

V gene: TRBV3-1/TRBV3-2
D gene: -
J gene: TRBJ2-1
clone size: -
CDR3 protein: CASSLRNGWNEQFF
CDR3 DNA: TGTGCCAGCAGCCTACGGAACGGCTGGAATGAGCAGTTCTTC

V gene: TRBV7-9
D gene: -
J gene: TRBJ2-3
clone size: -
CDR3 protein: CASSLSTDTQYF
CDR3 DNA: TGTGCCAGCAGCCTAAGCACAGATACGCAGTATTTT

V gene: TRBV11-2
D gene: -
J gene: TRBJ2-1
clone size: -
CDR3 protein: CASSWGQLRGNEQFF
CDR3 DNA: TGTGCCAGCAGCTGGGGACAACTCCGGGGCAATGAGCAGTTCTTC

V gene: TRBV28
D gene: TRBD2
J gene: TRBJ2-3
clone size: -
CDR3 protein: CASVGLAGGLTDTQYF
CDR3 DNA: TGTGCCAGCGTGGGACTAGCGGGGGGCCTCACAGATACGCAGTATTTT

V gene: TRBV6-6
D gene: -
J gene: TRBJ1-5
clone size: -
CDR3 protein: CASSSLDFPNQPQHF
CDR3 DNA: TGTGCCAGCAGTTCCTTGGACTTTCCCAATCAGCCCCAGCATTTT

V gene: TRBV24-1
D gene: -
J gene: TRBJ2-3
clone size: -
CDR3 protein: CATSDGTDTQYF
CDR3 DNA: TGTGCCACCAGTGATGGCACAGATACGCAGTATTTT

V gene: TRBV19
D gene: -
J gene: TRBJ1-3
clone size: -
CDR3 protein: CASSRGSSGNTIYF
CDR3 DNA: TGTGCCAGTAGTAGGGGTTCCTCTGGAAACACCATATATTTT

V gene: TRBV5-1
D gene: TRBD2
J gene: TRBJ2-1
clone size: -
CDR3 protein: CASQGLAGGGTYNEQFF
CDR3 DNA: TGCGCCAGCCAAGGACTAGCGGGAGGAGGGACCTACAATGAGCAGTTCTTC

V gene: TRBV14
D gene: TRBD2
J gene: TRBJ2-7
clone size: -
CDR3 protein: CASSQRSGAGWASGPYEQYF
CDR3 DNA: TGTGCCAGCAGCCAAAGGTCGGGCGCTGGCTGGGCTAGCGGACCCTACGAGCAGTACTTC

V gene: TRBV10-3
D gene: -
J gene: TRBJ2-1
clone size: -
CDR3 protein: CAISPGQISSYNEQFF
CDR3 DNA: TGTGCCATCAGCCCTGGACAGATTAGCTCCTACAATGAGCAGTTCTTC

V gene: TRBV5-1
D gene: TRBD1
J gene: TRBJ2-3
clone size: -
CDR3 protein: CASSLEGQAGDTQYF
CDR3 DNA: TGCGCCAGCAGCTTGGAGGGACAGGCGGGGGATACGCAGTATTTT

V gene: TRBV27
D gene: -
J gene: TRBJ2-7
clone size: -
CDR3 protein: CASSPQGPQAYEQYF
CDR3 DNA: TGTGCCAGCAGTCCGCAGGGGCCCCAGGCCTACGAGCAGTACTTC

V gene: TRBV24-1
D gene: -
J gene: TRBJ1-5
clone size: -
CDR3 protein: CATGRTGRQPQHF
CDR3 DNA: TGTGCCACCGGACGGACGGGGAGGCAGCCCCAGCATTTT

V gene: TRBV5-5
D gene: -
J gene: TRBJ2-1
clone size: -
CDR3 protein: CASSLLDNEQFF
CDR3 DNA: TGTGCCAGCAGCTTGCTGGACAATGAGCAGTTCTTC